The present T cell receptor (beta chain) was sequenced within a study of T cells in Graves' hyperthyroidism and ophthalmopathy. Study-wide context: Before treatment of any kind, peripheral blood was taken at initial diagnosis. Overall study findings and caveats: By a 13 V-J model, ophthalmopathy was set apart from stable hyperthyroidism.

Trimming removed 4 bases at V and 5 bases at J, with 20 bases between. The CDR3 has 16 amino acids. The germline V gene encodes CDR1 MGHRA and CDR2 YSYEKL. Comment on this clonotype: Its matching antigen is unknown.

Subjects aged 18 to 65 presented with newly diagnosed hyperthyroidism of less than 2 months' duration. Researchers took RNA transcripts and amplified the TCR beta CDR3 regions from them. The HTBI primer set was used in a first-round RT-PCR of the TCR CDR3. MiXCR, run by TCRdb on the multiplex PCR reads, gives a single entry per CDR3 protein. The sample records around 290,000 distinct CDR3 sequences, roughly an eighth being singletons. Material: blood. The chain links TRBV4-1 to TRBJ1-2; D ambiguous. The source is a middle-aged woman with Graves' hyperthyroidism. CDR3 DNA sequence: TGCGCCAGCAGCCCGAATCCGAATGGACCCACATATGGCTACACCTTC. Residues: CASSPNPNGPTYGYTF.